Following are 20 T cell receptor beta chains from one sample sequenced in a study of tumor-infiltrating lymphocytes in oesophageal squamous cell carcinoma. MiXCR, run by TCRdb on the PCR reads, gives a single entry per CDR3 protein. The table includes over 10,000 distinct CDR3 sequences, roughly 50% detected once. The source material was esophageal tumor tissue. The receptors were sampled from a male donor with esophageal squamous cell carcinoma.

CDR3 in amino acids: CAISDSILQGARETQYF. CDR3 nucleotide sequence: TGTGCCATCAGTGATAGCATACTACAGGGGGCGAGAGAGACCCAGTACTTC. V gene TRBV10-3 combines with J gene TRBJ2-5, with 9 bases identical to TRBD1. Germline CDR1 reads ENHRY; CDR2 reads SYGVKD. The CDR3 spans 17 residues. Germline trimming cut 3 bases from V and 4 bases from J; bases unmatched to any gene: 12.

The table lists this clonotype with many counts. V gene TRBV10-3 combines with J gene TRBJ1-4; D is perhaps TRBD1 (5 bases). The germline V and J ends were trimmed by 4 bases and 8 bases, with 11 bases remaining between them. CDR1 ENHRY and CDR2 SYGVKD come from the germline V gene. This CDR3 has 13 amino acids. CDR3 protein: CAISGGRGEKLFF. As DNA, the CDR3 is TGTGCCATCAGTGGGGGTCGGGGCGAAAAACTGTTTTTT.

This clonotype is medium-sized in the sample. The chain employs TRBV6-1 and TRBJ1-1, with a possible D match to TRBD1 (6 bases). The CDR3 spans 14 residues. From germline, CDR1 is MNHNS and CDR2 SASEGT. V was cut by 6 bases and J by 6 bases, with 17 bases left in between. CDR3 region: CASRNREIGAEAFF. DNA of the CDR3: TGTGCCAGCAGAAACAGGGAAATCGGAGCTGAAGCTTTCTTT.

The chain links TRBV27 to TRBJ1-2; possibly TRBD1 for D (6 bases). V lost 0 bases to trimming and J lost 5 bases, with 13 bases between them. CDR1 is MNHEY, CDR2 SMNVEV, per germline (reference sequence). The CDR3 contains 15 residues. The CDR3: CASSLSGGLGYGYTF. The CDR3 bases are TGTGCCAGCAGTTTATCTGGGGGGCTGGGGTATGGCTACACCTTC.

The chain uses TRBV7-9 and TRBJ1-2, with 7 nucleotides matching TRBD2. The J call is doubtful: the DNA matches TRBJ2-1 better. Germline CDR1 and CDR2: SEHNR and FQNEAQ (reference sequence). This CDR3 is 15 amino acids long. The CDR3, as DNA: TGTGCCAGCAGCCCCCGAGGGAGCGGGAACAATGAGCAGTTCTTC. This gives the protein CASSPRGSGNNEQFF.

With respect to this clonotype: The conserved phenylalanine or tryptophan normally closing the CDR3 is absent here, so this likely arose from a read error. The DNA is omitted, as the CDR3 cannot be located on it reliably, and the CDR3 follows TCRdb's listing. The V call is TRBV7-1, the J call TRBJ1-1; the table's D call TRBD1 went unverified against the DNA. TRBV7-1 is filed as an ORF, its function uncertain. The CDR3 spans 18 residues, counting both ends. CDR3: CASSSWTVSSYNEQFFGQ.

The CDR3: CASSLLGATDTQYF. The CDR3 DNA follows: TGTGCCAGCAGCTTATTGGGGGCAACAGATACGCAGTATTTT. This chain connects TRBV7-3 to TRBJ2-3, with a possible D match to TRBD1 (6 bases). V dropped 2 bases and J dropped 3 bases, with 9 bases sitting between them. The CDR3 totals 14 residues. Germline-derived CDR1 and CDR2 are SGHTA and FQGTGA.

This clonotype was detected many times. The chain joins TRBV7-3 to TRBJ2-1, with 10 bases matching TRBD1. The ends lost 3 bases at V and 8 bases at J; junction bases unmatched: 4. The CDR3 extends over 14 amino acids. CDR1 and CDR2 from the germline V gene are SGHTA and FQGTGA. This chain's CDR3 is CASSLGQGPHEQFF. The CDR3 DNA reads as TGTGCCAGCAGCTTGGGACAGGGGCCCCATGAGCAGTTCTTC.

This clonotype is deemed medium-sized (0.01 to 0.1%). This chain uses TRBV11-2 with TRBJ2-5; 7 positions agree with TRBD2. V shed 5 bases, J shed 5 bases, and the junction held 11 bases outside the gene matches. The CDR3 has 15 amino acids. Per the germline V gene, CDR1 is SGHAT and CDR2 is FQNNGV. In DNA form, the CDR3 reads TGTGCCAGCAGCCCCCTTTGGCGGGAGATGGAGACCCAGTACTTC. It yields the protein CASSPLWREMETQYF.

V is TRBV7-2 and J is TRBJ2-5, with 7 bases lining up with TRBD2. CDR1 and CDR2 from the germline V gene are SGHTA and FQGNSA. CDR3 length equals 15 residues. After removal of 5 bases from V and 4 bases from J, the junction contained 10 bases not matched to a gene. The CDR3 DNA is TGTGCCAGCAGCCACCCCTCTTGGGAGGGAGAGACCCAGTACTTC. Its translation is CASSHPSWEGETQYF.

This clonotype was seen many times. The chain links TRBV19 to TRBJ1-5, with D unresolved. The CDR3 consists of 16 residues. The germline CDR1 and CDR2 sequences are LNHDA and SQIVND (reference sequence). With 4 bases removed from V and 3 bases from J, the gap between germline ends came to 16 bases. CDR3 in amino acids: CASSRVRLGNNQPQHF. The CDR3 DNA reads TGTGCCAGTAGTAGAGTGCGGCTCGGGAACAATCAGCCCCAGCATTTT.

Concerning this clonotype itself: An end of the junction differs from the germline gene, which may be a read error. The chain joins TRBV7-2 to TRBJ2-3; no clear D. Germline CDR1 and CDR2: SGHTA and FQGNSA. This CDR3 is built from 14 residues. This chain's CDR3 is CASSVDSSGYEQYF. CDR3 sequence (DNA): TGTGCCAGCAGCGTCGACTCCTCCGGCTACGAGCAGTACTTT.

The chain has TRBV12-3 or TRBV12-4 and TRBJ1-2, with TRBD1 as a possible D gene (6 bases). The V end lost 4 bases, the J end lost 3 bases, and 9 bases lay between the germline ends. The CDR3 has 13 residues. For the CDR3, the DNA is TGTGCCAGCAGTTACAGGGTGGACTATGGCTACACCTTC. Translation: CASSYRVDYGYTF.

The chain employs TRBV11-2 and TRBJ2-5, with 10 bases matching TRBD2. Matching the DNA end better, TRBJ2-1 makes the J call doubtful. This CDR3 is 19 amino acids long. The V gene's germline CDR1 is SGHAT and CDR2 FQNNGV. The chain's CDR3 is CASSSVGLAEAGSYNEQFF. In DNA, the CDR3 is TGTGCCAGCAGCTCCGTAGGACTAGCGGAGGCCGGCTCCTACAATGAGCAGTTCTTC.

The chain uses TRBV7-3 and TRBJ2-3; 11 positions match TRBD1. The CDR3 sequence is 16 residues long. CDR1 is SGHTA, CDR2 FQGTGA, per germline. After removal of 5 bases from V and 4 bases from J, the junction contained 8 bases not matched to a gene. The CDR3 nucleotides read TGTGCCAGCAGCGTGACCGGGACAGGGGGTTCAGATACGCAGTATTTT. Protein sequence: CASSVTGTGGSDTQYF.

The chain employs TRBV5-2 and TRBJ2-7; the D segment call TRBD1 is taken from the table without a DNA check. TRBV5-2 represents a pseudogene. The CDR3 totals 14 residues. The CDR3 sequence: CASSRRTGVYEQYF. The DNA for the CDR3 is TGTGCCAGCAGTCGAAGAACAGGGGTCTACGAGCAGTACTTC.

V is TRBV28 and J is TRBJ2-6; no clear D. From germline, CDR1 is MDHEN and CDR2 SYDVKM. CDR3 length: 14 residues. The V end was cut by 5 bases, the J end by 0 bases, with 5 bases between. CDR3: CASSEHSGANVLTF. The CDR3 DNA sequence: TGTGCCAGCAGTGAACACTCTGGGGCCAACGTCCTGACTTTC.

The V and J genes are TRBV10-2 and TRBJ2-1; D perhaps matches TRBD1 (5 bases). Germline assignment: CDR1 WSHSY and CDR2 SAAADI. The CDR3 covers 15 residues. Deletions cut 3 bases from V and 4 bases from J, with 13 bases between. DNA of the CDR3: TGCGCCAGCAGTGAATCGCAGGGATGGTACAATGAGCAGTTCTTC. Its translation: CASSESQGWYNEQFF.

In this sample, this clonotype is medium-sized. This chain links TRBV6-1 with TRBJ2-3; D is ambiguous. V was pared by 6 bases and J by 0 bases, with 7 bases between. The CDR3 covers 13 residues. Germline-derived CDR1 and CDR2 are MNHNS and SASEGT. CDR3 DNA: TGTGCCAGCAGACTGAGGAGCACAGATACGCAGTATTTT. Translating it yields CASRLRSTDTQYF.

CDR3 nucleotide sequence: TGTGCCAGCAGCTTAGAGTCTTCAGAGACCCAGTACTTC. Its protein product is CASSLESSETQYF. The chain joins TRBV7-3 to TRBJ2-5; D remains unclear. Trimming cost V 2 bases and J 4 bases, with 8 bases left between them. This CDR3 region has 13 residues. The germline CDR1 and CDR2 sequences are SGHTA and FQGTGA.